In its sample, the clone carrying this T cell receptor (beta chain) was seen many times. The data stem from a study of identical twins. TCRdb reanalysed the 5' RACE reads using MiXCR and keeps one entry per CDR3 protein. There are about 240,000 distinct CDR3 sequences in the sample; 6% to 8.5% occur only once, and around 5.4% lies in the top ten. CDR1 and CDR2 from the germline V gene are WSHSY and SAAADI. Between the trimmed V and J ends, which lost 2 bases and 0 bases, there was a span of 11 bases. This CDR3 region has 15 residues. These data were also filed under a second study, of yellow fever vaccine responses in identical twins. From that paper: It has been reported that, in twins, the vaccine T cell response seemed partly convergent and partly personalized.

Sequenced sample: CD8+ T cells sorted from blood. The rearrangement links TRBV10-2 to TRBJ2-7, with D hard to call. This TCR was recovered from a woman between 18 and 29 years old in good health. The CDR3 DNA reads TGCGCCAGCAGTGAGCAGAGAAGCAGCTCCTACGAGCAGTACGTC. Its translation is CASSEQRSSSYEQYV.